This entry features one TCR beta chain sequence. The antigen is not known. Starting from genomic DNA, TCR beta CDR3 was amplified through two-round multiplex PCR. Round-one PCR had primers specific to each TRBV and TRBJ gene. Universal primers went into the second round of PCR. TCRdb ran MiXCR on the multiplex PCR reads and lists one entry per CDR3 protein. The sample consists of under 20,000 distinct CDR3 sequences, 40% to 50% of them appearing once. This record comes from a study of prognosis after radiotherapy for stage I lung cancer. Study results and caveats: Patients given stereotactic body radiation therapy showed fewer unique TCR clones afterward, median about 9,200 versus 6,500.

A draw of around 5.7 milliliters of peripheral blood took place at each of two time points. Source: PBMCs, taken before or after stereotactic body radiation therapy (not recorded which). The receptor comes from a donor older than 45 with non-small cell lung cancer.

The DNA for the CDR3 is TGTGCCAGCAGGAACACACCCGGGACAGGGGGGCACGAGCAGTACTTC. The encoded protein is CASRNTPGTGGHEQYF. This rearrangement joins TRBV6-1 to TRBJ2-7, with 11 nucleotides matching TRBD1. Germline V gives CDR1 MNHNS, CDR2 SASEGT. V lost 6 bases and J lost 5; bases outside the gene matches: 12. The CDR3 covers 16 residues.